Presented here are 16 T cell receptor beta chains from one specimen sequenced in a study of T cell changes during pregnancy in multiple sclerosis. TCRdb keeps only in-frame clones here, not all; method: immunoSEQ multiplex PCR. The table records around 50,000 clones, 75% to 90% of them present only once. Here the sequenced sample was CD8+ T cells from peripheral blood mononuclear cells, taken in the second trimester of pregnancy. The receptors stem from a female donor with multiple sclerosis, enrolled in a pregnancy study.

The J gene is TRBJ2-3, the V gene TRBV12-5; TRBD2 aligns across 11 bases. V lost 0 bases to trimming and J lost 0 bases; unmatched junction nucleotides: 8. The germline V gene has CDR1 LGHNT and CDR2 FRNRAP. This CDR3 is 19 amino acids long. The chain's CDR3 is CASGLVSSGRTSSTDTQYF. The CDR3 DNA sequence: TGTGCTAGTGGTTTGGTATCTAGCGGGAGGACCTCTAGCACAGATACGCAGTATTTT.

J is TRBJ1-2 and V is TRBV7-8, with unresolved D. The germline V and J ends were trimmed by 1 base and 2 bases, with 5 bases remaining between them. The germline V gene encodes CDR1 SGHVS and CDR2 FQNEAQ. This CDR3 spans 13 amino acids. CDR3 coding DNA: TGTGCCAGCAGCTTAGGGCAGAACTATGGCTACACCTTC. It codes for CASSLGQNYGYTF.

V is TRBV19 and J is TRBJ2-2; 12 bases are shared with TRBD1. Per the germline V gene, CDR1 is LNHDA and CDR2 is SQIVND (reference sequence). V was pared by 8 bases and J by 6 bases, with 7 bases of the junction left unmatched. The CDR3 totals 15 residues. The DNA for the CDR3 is TGTGCCAGTCGGGGGTGGGACAGGGGGCCCGGGGAGCTGTTTTTT. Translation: CASRGWDRGPGELFF.

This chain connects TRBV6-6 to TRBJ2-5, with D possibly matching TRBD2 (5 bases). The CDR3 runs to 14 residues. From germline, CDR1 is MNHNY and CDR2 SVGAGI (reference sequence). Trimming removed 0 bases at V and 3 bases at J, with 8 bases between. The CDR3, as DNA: TGTGCCAGCAGTTACTCAGCGGAGGAAGAGACCCAGTACTTC. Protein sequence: CASSYSAEEETQYF.

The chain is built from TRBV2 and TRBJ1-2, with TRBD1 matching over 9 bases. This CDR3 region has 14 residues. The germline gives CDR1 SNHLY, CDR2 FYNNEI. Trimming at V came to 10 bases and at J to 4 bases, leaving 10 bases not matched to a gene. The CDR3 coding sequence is TGTGCCAAAAGACGGACAGGGGATATCTATGGCTACACCTTC. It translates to CAKRRTGDIYGYTF.

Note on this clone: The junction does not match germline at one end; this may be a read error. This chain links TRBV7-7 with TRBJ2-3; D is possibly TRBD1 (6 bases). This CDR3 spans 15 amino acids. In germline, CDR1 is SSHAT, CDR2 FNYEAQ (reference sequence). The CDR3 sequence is CASSLGGAHTDTQYF. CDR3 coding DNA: TGTGCTAGCAGCTTAGGGGGAGCCCACACAGATACGCAGTATTTT.

This CDR3 is CASSFVVAGTDTQYF. The DNA of the CDR3 is TGTGCCAGCAGTTTTGTGGTCGCAGGTACAGATACGCAGTATTTT. The chain is built from TRBV27 and TRBJ2-3, with D unresolved. Trimming shortened V by 3 bases and J by 3 bases, and 13 bases separated the two germline ends. Germline V gene data show CDR1 as MNHEY and CDR2 as SMNVEV (reference sequence). There are 15 residues in the CDR3.

CDR3 in DNA: TGTGCCAGCAGTTACGGGGGGGGCAATCAGCCCCAGCATTTT. Its translation is CASSYGGGNQPQHF. V is TRBV6-5 and J is TRBJ1-5, with D possibly TRBD1 on 5 matching bases. This CDR3 has 14 residues. Germline lookup yields CDR1 MNHEY and CDR2 SVGAGI. V was cut by 2 bases and J by 2 bases, with 7 bases left in between.

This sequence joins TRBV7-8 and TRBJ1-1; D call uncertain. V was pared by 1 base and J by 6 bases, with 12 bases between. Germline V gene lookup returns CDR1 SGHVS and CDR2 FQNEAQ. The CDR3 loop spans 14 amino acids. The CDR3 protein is CASSLGGVPPEAFF. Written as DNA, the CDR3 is TGTGCCAGCAGCTTAGGCGGGGTCCCCCCTGAAGCTTTCTTT.

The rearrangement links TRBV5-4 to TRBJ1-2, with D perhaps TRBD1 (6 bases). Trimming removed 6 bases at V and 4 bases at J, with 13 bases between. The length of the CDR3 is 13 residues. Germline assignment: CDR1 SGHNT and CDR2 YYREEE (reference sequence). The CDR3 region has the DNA TGTGCCAGCACGGACAGCTCCCCCTATGGCTACACCTTC. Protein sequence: CASTDSSPYGYTF.

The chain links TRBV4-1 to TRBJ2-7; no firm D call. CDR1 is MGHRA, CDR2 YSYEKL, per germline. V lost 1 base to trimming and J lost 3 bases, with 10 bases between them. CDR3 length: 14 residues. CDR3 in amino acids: CASSQATEHYEQYF. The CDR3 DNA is TGCGCCAGCAGCCAAGCAACAGAGCACTACGAGCAGTACTTC.

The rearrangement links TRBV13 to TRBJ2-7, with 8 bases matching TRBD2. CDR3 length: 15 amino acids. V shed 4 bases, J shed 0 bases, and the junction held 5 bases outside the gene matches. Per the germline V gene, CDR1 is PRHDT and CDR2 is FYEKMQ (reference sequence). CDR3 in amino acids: CASSSLAESSYEQYF. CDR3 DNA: TGTGCCAGCAGCTCACTAGCGGAGAGCTCCTACGAGCAGTACTTC.

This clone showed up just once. The CDR3 is CASSLGLAEEMDTQYF. The CDR3 coding sequence is TGTGCCAGCAGCTTAGGTTTAGCTGAAGAAATGGATACGCAGTATTTT. V and J are TRBV13 and TRBJ2-3; no definite D call. The germline V gene has CDR1 PRHDT and CDR2 FYEKMQ (reference sequence). V lost 0 bases to trimming and J lost 6 bases, with 16 bases between them. This CDR3 region has 16 residues. The full variable domain, in which reference TRBV13 and TRBJ2-3 provide the parts outside the CDR3, is AAGVIQSPRHLIKEKRETATLKCYPIPRHDTVYWYQQGPGQDPQFLISFYEKMQSDKGSIPDRFSAQQFSDYHSELNMSSLELGDSALYFCASSLGLAEEMDTQYFGPGTRLTVL.

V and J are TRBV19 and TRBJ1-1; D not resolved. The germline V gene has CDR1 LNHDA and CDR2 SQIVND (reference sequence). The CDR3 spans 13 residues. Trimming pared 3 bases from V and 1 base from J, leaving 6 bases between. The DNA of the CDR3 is TGTGCCAGTAGTATTTCCGGGAACACTGAAGCTTTCTTT. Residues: CASSISGNTEAFF.

CDR3 region: CASGKPGTGAYEQYF. For the CDR3, the DNA is TGTGCTAGTGGCAAACCCGGGACAGGGGCCTACGAGCAGTACTTC. The chain links TRBV12-5 to TRBJ2-7; 10 bases line up with TRBD1. Germline V gene sequence: CDR1 LGHNT, CDR2 FRNRAP. The CDR3 has 15 residues. With V trimmed by 6 bases and J by 2 bases, 7 bases remained unmatched.

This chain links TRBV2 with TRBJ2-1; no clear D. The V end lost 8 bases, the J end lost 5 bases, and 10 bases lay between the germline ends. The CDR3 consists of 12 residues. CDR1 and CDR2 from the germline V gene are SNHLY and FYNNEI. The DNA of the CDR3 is TGTGCCAGCCGGTGGTCCCACAATGAGCAGTTCTTC. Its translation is CASRWSHNEQFF.